This TCR beta chain derives from a study of blood T cell repertoires in COVID-19. Study details: COVID-19 samples collected from the United States, Italy and Spain covered acute and convalescent phases. Sample material is recorded as cDNA or gDNA derived from T cells, B-cell-depleted T cells, or PBMCs.

The sample holds one count of this clone. While infection was still active, Seattle patients were enrolled and then followed longitudinally. How the authors handled the data: Amplification of reference gene primers provided the estimated nucleated cell counts. Using immunoSEQ multiplex PCR, the repertoire was profiled, and TCRdb retains in-frame clones only, with some absent. D and trimming come from the DNA, and the V and J calls and clone size come from that table. The sample has about 270,000 clones, 65% to 85% seen once. CDR1 is SGHTS, CDR2 YDEGEE, per germline. V lost 0 bases to trimming and J lost 11 bases, with 11 bases between them. The CDR3 has 12 amino acids.

The sample consisted of peripheral blood. V and J are TRBV5-8 and TRBJ1-1; TRBD1 might be the D (6 bases). This clonotype was obtained from a human donor with COVID-19, enrolled during active disease. The donor label of this sample is uncertain. The CDR3 DNA follows: TGTGCCAGCAGCTTGGTTGCAAGGGGGGCTTTCTTT. Its protein is CASSLVARGAFF.